Listed here is a single T cell receptor beta chain. Tagging with unique molecular identifiers was a feature of the TCR beta cDNA libraries. TCRdb processed the PCR reads anew with MiXCR; each CDR3 protein has one entry. The sample holds 750,000 to 950,000 distinct CDR3 sequences, roughly 46% seen once. These data come from a study of post-analysis software for immune sequencing data. What was sequenced was blood. This clonotype was obtained from a girl aged 5 to 17 with multiple sclerosis.

CDR3 amino acids: CASSPRPFRTGESREFF. The CDR3 bases are TGTGCCAGCAGCCCCCGGCCCTTTCGGACAGGGGAGTCCCGGGAGTTCTTC. The V and J genes are TRBV7-2 and TRBJ2-1, with 9 bases matching TRBD1. V dropped 5 bases and J dropped 14; count of bases not matched to a gene: 22. The length of the CDR3 is 17 residues. Germline CDR1 is SGHTA and CDR2 is FQGNSA. Looking up the rest from reference TRBV7-2 and TRBJ2-1 gives the full variable domain: GAGVSQSPSNKVTEKGKDVELRCDPISGHTALYWYRQSLGQGLEFLIYFQGNSAPDKSGLPSDRFSAERTGGSVSTLTIQRTQQEDSAVYLCASSPRPFRTGESREFFGPGTRLTVL.